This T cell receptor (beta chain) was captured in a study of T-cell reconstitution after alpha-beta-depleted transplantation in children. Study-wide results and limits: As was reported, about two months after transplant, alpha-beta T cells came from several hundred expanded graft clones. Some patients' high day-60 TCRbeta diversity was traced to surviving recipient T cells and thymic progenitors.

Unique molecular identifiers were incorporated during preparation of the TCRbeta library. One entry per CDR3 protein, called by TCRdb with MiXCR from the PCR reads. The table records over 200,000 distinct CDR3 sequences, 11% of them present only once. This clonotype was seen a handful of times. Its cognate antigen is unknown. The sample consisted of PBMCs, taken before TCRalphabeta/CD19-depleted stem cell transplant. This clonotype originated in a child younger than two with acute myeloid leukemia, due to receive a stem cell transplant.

The CDR3 here is CASRGTGGMATEAFF. The CDR3 DNA follows: TGCGCCAGCAGAGGTACAGGGGGAATGGCCACTGAAGCTTTCTTT. The V gene is TRBV5-1, the J gene TRBJ1-1; TRBD1 aligns across 8 bases. The CDR3 has 15 amino acids. The V and J ends lost 5 bases and 4 bases, in that order; junction bases with no gene match: 10. Germline CDR1 SGHRS, CDR2 YFSETQ.